This record looks at one T cell receptor beta chain sequence and its context. The sample originates from a study of control samples from healthy donors and cancer patients. Germline CDR1 is WSHSY and CDR2 is SAAADI. This CDR3 is built from 13 residues. V was shortened by 4 bases and J by 1 base, with 7 bases between the two germline ends. TCRdb's copy holds only in-frame clones and misses some; the assay was immunoSEQ multiplex PCR. The sample consists of just over 150,000 clones, 70% to 90% of them appearing once. The receptor was derived from a man aged 25 to 40 in good health. The sequencing input was blood. The V call is TRBV10-2, the J call TRBJ1-1, with unresolved D. The CDR3 DNA sequence: TGCGCCAGCAGTGGGCAGCCGAACACTGAAGCTTTCTTT. It specifies CASSGQPNTEAFF.